This T cell receptor beta chain was recorded in a study of CD8+CD57+ T cells in acquired aplastic anemia. As regards this clonotype: What it binds is not known. At one end, the junction sequence differs from germline, possibly due to a read error.

The template used for profiling TCR beta VDJ and CDR3 was genomic DNA. TCRdb ran MiXCR on the reads and lists one entry per CDR3 protein. The sample has 200,000 to 300,000 distinct CDR3 sequences; 82% are singletons. The patients chosen for sequencing had shown expansion of CD8+CD57+ cells (detected by flow cytometry). Severe acquired aplastic anemia was present in all patients. Points from the study as a whole: Patients and controls were found to share 25 to 35 CD8+ CDR3 sequences.

Germline-derived CDR1 and CDR2 are SGHRS and YFSETQ. The length of the CDR3 is 13 residues. The chain combines TRBV5-1 with TRBJ2-3; D tentatively fits TRBD1 or TRBD2 (5 bases each). The sequence was collected from a human donor with aplastic anemia. Input material: sorted CD4+, CD8+, or CD8+CD57+ T cells (not recorded which) from PBMCs. The CDR3 is CASSLARRQTQYF. CDR3 bases: TGTGCCAGCAGCTTAGCGCGTAGACAGACGCAGTATTTT.